In its sample, the clone carrying this T cell receptor beta chain was seen a few times. The entry originates in a study of human T cells and chemical hapten exposure. Time point: pre-sensitization, week 0. The sample's treatment: therapeutic diphenylcyclopropenone sensitization with weekly scalp DPC. TCRdb reanalysed the RACE reads using MiXCR and keeps one entry per CDR3 protein. The sample has approximately 260,000 distinct CDR3 sequences, almost 8% seen once. V lost 6 bases and J lost 6, with 17 bases in between. Germline V gives CDR1 SEHNR, CDR2 FQNEAQ (reference sequence). This CDR3 contains 14 residues.

This receptor was identified in a man aged 18 to 35 with alopecia areata. Some clones in this sample may be carry-over from other donors' samples. The chain joins TRBV7-9 to TRBJ1-2; D call uncertain. The specimen comprised whole blood, sampled in connection with sensitization to the hapten diphenylcyclopropenone (DPC). Here the CDR3 reads CASRSPVSADGYTF. CDR3 nucleotides: TGTGCCAGCAGATCACCCGTGTCGGCAGATGGCTACACCTTC.